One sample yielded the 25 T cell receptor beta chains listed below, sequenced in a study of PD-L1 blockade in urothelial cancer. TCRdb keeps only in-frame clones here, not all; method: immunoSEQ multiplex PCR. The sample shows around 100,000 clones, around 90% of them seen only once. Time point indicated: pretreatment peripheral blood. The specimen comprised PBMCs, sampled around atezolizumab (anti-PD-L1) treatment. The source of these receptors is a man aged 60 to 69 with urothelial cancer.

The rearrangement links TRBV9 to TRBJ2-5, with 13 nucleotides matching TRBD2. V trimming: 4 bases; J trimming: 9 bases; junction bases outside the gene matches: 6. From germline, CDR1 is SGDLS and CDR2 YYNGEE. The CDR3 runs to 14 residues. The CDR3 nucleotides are TGTGCCAGCAGCTCCGGACTAGCGGGGGAGGCCCAGTACTTC. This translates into CASSSGLAGEAQYF.

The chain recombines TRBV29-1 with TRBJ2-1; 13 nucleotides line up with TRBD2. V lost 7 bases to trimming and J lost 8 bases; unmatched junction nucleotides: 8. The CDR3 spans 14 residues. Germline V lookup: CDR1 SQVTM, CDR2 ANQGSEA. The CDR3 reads CSARTSGSFDEQFF. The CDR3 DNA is TGCAGCGCTAGGACTAGCGGGAGTTTCGATGAGCAGTTCTTC.

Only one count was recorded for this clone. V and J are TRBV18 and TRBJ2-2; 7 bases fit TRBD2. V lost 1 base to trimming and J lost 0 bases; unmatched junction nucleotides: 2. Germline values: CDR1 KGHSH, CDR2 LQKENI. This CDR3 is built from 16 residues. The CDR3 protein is CASSPQAGANTGELFF. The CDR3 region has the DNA TGTGCCAGCTCACCACAGGCGGGGGCGAACACCGGGGAGCTGTTTTTT.

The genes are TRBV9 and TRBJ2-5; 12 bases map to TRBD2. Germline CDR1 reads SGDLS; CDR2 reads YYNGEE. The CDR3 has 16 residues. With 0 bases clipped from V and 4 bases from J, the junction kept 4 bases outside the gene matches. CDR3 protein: CASSVASGRAGETQYF. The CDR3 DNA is TGTGCCAGCAGCGTAGCTAGCGGGAGGGCCGGAGAGACCCAGTACTTC.

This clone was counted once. Written as DNA, the CDR3 is TGTGCCAGCAGTTCCTTAACCCGGGGCTCCTACGAGCAGTACTTC. This translates into CASSSLTRGSYEQYF. The chain links TRBV27 to TRBJ2-7; D perhaps matches TRBD2 (5 bases). The CDR3 loop spans 15 amino acids. V was clipped by 4 bases and J by 0 bases, with 13 bases between them. The V gene's germline CDR1 is MNHEY and CDR2 SMNVEV (reference sequence).

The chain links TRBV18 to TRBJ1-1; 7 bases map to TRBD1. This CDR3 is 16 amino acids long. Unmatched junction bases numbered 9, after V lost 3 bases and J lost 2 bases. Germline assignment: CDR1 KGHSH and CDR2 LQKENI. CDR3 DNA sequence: TGTGCCAGCTCACCGGGTTTTGGGACAGTAAACACTGAAGCTTTCTTT. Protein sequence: CASSPGFGTVNTEAFF.

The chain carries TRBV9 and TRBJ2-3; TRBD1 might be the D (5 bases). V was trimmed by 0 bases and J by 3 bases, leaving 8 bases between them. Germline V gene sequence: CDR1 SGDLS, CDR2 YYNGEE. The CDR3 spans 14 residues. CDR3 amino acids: CASSVGRATDTQYF. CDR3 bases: TGTGCCAGCAGCGTAGGCAGGGCGACAGATACGCAGTATTTT.

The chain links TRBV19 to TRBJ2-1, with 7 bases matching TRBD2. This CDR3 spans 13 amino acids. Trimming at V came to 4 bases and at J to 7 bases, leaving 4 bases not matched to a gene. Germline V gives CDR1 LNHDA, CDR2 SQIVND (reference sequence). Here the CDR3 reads CASSREAGNEQFF. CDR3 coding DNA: TGTGCCAGTAGTAGGGAAGCGGGGAATGAGCAGTTCTTC. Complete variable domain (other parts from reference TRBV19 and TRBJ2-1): DGGITQSPKYLFRKEGQNVTLSCEQNLNHDAMYWYRQDPGQGLRLIYYSQIVNDFQKGDIAEGYSVSREKKESFPLTVTSAQKNPTAFYLCASSREAGNEQFFGPGTRLTVL.

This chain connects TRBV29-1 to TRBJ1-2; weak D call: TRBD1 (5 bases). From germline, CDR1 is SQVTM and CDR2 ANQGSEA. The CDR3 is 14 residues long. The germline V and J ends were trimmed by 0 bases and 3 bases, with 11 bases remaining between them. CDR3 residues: CSVEELAGHYGYTF. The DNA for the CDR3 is TGCAGCGTTGAAGAATTGGCAGGGCACTATGGCTACACCTTC.

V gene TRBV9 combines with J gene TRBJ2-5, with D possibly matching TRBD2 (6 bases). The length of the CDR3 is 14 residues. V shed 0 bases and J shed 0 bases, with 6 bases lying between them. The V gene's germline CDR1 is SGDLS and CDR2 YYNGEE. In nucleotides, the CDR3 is TGTGCCAGCAGCGTAGCGGGGGACCAAGAGACCCAGTACTTC. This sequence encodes CASSVAGDQETQYF.

The CDR3 loop reads CASSGTSAYEQYF. The CDR3 region has the DNA TGTGCCAGCAGTGGGACTAGCGCGTACGAGCAGTACTTC. V gene TRBV6-1 combines with J gene TRBJ2-7, with 9 positions matching TRBD2. Looked up from germline, CDR1 is MNHNS and CDR2 is SASEGT. Germline trimming cut 4 bases from V and 4 bases from J; bases unmatched to any gene: 2. The CDR3 length is 13 residues.

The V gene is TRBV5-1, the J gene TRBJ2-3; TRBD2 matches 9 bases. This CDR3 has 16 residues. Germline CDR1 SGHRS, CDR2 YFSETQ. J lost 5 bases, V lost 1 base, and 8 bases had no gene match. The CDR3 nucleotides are TGCGCCAGCAGCTTGCTTCCTAGCGGGACACAAGATACGCAGTATTTT. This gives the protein CASSLLPSGTQDTQYF.

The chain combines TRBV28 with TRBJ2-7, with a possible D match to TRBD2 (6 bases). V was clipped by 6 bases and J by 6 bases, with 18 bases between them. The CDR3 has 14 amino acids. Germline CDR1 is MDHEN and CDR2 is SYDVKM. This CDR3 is CASRSGTLGGEQYF. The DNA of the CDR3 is TGTGCCAGCAGGTCCGGGACTCTCGGAGGCGAGCAGTACTTC.

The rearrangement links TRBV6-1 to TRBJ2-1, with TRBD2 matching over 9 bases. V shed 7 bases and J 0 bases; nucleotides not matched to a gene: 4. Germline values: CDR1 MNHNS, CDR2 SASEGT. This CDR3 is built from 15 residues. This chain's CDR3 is CASTFSGSSYNEQFF. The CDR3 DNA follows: TGTGCCAGCACCTTTAGCGGGAGCTCCTACAATGAGCAGTTCTTC.

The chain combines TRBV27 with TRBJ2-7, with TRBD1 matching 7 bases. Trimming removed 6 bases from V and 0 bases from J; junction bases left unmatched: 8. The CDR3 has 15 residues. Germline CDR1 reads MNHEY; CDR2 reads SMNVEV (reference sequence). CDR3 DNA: TGTGCCAGCAGGACGATACAGGGGAACTCCTACGAGCAGTACTTC. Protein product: CASRTIQGNSYEQYF.

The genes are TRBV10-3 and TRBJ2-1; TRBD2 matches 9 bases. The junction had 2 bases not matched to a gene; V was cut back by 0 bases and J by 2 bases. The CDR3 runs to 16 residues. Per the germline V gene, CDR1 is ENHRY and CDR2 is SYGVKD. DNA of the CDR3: TGTGCCATCAGTGAGTCCGCTAGCGGGGCCTACAATGAGCAGTTCTTC. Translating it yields CAISESASGAYNEQFF.

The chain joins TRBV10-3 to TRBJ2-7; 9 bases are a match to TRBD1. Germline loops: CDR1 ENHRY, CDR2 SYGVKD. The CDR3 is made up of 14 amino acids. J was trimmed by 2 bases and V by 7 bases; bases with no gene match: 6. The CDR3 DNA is TGTGCCATCACCCCGGGACAGGGAGCCTACGAGCAGTACTTC. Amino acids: CAITPGQGAYEQYF.

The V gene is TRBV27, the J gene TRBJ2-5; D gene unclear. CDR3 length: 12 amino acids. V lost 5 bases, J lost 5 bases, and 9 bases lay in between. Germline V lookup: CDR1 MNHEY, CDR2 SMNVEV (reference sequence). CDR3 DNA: TGTGCCAGCAGTGGTCCCGCGGAGACCCAGTACTTC. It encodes CASSGPAETQYF.

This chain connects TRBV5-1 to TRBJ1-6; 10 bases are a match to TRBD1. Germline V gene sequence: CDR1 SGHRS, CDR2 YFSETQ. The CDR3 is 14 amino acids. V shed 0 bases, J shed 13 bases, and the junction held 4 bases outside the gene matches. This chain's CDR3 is CASSLVTGGEPLHF. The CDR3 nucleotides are TGCGCCAGCAGCTTGGTGACAGGGGGCGAGCCCCTCCACTTT.

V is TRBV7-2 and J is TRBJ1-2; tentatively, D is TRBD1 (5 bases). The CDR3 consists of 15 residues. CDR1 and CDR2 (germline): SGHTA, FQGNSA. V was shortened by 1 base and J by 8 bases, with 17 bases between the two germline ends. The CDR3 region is CASSLVSGGGRGYTF. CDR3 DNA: TGTGCCAGCAGCTTAGTTTCGGGGGGAGGTCGGGGCTACACCTTC.

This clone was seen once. As DNA, the CDR3 is TGTGCCAGCAGCCGACAGAAATTACCAACCGGGGAGCTGTTTTTT. It encodes CASSRQKLPTGELFF. The chain combines TRBV14 with TRBJ2-2; D perhaps matches TRBD1 (5 bases). This CDR3 has 15 residues. CDR1 SGHDN and CDR2 FVKESK come from the germline V gene. Trimming took 4 bases from V and 5 from J, leaving 14 bases between them.

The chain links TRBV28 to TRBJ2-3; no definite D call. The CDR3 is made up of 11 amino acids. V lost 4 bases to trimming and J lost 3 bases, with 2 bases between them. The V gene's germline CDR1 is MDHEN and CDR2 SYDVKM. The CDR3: CASSSTDTQYF. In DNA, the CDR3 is TGTGCCAGCAGTTCTACAGATACGCAGTATTTT.

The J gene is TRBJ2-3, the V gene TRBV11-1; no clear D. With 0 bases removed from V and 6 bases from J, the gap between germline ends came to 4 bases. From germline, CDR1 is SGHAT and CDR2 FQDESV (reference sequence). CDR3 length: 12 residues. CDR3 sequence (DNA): TGTGCCAGCAGCTTAGCTTCGGATACGCAGTATTTT. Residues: CASSLASDTQYF.

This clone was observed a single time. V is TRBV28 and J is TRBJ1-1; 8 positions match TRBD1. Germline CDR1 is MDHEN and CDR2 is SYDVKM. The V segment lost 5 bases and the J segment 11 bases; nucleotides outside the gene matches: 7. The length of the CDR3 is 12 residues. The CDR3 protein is CASSTDRARAFF. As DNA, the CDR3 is TGTGCCAGCAGTACGGACAGGGCGAGGGCTTTCTTT.

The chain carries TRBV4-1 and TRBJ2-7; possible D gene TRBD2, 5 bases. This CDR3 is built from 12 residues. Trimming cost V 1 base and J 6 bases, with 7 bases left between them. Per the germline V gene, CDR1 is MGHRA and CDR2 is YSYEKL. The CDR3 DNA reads TGCGCCAGCAGCCAAGGGACTGGCGAGCAGTACTTC. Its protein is CASSQGTGEQYF.